This record concerns one T cell receptor (beta chain) sequence. Its antigen is still unknown. No much larger clone exists at a distance of one base, and base qualities are not known. This sample is part of a study of blood T cell repertoires in COVID-19 (dated by TCRdb to about 2020). In terms of the full investigation: The collaborator samples originated in the United States, Italy and Spain and spanned the acute and convalescent phases of COVID-19. The material from the prospective study consisted of cDNA or gDNA derived from T cells, B-cell-depleted T cells, or PBMCs. The dataset comprised deeply sampled blood TCRbeta repertoires from subjects exposed to, actively infected with, or recovered from COVID-19. The repertoires were made available in a free public database intended to serve as a resource for research on the immune response to SARS-CoV-2. The samples were drawn from two sources: the first 160 participants of the ongoing ImmuneRACE study, and over 950 subjects contributed by 6 global collaborators. Nearly every sample came with metadata listing a de-identified subject ID, COVID-19 status, age in years and sex. Where available, HLA class I and class II types were obtained from metadata supplied by the sample provider rather than from assay-based typing.

From the cysteine through the phenylalanine, the CDR3 covers 16 amino acids. Just CDR3 DNA is preserved here, 48 bases in frame from base 1. Reading the germline V gene gives CDR1 MGHDK and CDR2 SYGVNS. V ends up 1 base short and J 1 base short, with an unmatched junction base count of 7. TCRbeta CDR3 regions were amplified from genomic DNA using the immunoSEQ Assay, a bias-controlled multiplex PCR. As for the original processing: The number of nucleated cells in each sample was estimated from the amplification of reference gene primers within the assay. Sequence reads were collapsed and filtered to measure the absolute abundance of every unique TCRbeta CDR3 rearrangement. Productive Simpson clonality was computed per sample as the square root of Simpson's diversity index over productive rearrangements. The clones in this table, taken by TCRdb from immuneACCESS, are in-frame only. Not every clone is retained; where verified, under half of the shortfall comes from an unresolved V gene, and the cause of the rest is unknown. V, J and clone size derive from that table, while D and trimming were established from the DNA sequence. This sample lists over 85,000 clones; 88% were detected once. The ten largest clones represent 7.5% to 10% of the sample.

Collaborating institutions collected whole blood in K2EDTA tubes following their own protocols. For TCRbeta analysis, collaborators shipped samples as frozen whole blood, isolated PBMCs, or DNA extracted from either of those sample types. Study-wide findings and limitations: The quantity of clinical and demographic metadata differed by source and by participant and was supplied without curation.

This clonotype was sampled from a woman aged 65 to 85 with acute or convalescent COVID-19. The chain uses TRBV25-1 and TRBJ2-7, with 7 bases matching TRBD2. The sequenced material came from peripheral blood. The DNA sequence is TGTGCCAGCAGTGAATGGGGCGGGAGTAAGTCCTACGAGCAGTACTTC. Its protein is CASSEWGGSKSYEQYF.